This passage covers 2 T cell receptor beta chains from one sample sequenced in a study of T-cell reconstitution after alpha-beta-depleted transplantation in children (dated by TCRdb to about 2016). The receptor library was made with PCR. Instrument on record: Illumina HiSeq 2500. TCR libraries were prepared with molecular barcoding, using unique molecular identifiers to normalize TCRbeta repertoire quantification. The raw public reads went through TCRdb reprocessing: fastp at Q25, MiXCR clone calling, in-frame beta chains kept. Merged by CDR3 protein, the rows form single entries marked with the most common genes and DNA. The sample has about 470,000 distinct CDR3 sequences on record, around 46% of them singletons. Jointly, the top ten make up 27% of the sample. This specimen's treatment or condition label, per the study, means: allogeneic hematopoietic cell transplantation with graft depleted of TCRalphabeta T cells and CD19 B cells.

Sequences were derived from PBMCs, sampled before TCRalphabeta/CD19-depleted stem cell transplant. The source is a girl aged 2 to 9 with aplastic anemia, due to receive a stem cell transplant.

This sequence joins TRBV9 and TRBJ2-5, with D perhaps TRBD1 or TRBD2 (6 bases each). Germline V CDR1 and CDR2: SGDLS, YYNGEE. The CDR3 runs 14 residues. Trimming left V 3 bases short and J 1 base short, with 10 bases between. The CDR3 reads CASSGGGIQETQYF. Here the CDR3 DNA reads TGTGCCAGCAGCGGAGGGGGGATCCAAGAGACCCAGTACTTC.

On this clonotype: At one end, the junction sequence differs from germline, possibly due to a read error. The rearrangement joins TRBV20-1 to TRBJ1-2; D ambiguous. Germline CDR1 DFQATT, CDR2 SNEGSKA (reference sequence). The CDR3 loop spans 11 amino acids. This CDR3 reads CSARVPYGYTF. The CDR3 bases are TGCAGCGCTAGGGTGCCCTATGGCTACACCTTC.